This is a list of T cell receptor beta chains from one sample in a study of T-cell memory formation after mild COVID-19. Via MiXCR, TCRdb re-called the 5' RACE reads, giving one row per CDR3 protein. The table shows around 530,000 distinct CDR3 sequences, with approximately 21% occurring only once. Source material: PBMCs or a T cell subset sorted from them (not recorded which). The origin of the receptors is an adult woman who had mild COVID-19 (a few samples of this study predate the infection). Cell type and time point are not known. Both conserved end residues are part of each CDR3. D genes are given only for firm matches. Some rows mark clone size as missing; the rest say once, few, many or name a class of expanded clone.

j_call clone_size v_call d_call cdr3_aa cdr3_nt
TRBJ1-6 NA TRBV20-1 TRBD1 CSARVPGQGFSLHF TGCAGTGCTAGAGTCCCGGGACAGGGATTTTCTCTCCACTTT
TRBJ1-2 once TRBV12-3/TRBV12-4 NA CASSLGPGGYGYTF TGTGCCAGCAGTCTAGGGCCCGGGGGCTATGGCTACACCTTC
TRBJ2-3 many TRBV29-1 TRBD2 CSVASGASTDTQYF TGCAGCGTTGCCAGCGGGGCTAGCACAGATACGCAGTATTTT
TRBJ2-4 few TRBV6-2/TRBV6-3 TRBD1 CASSHFGTADKNIQYF TGTGCCAGCAGCCACTTTGGGACAGCTGACAAAAACATTCAGTACTTC
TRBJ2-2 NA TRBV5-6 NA CASSLVNGNTGELFF TGTGCCAGCAGCTTGGTGAACGGGAACACCGGGGAGCTGTTTTTT
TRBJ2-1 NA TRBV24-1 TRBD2 CATGTTSGSSGINEQFF TGTGCCACCGGGACTACTAGCGGGAGTTCTGGGATCAATGAGCAGTTCTTC
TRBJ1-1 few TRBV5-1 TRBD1 CASSFRMGDSEAFF TGCGCCAGCAGCTTTCGGATGGGGGACAGTGAAGCTTTCTTT
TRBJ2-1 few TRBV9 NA CASSGRGSSYNEQFF TGTGCCAGCAGCGGCCGGGGGAGCTCCTACAATGAGCAGTTCTTC
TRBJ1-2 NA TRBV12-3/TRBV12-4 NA CASSLEGPQGTF TGTGCCAGCAGTTTAGAGGGACCCCAGGGCACCTTC
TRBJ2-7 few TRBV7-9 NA CASSGRDGEQYF TGTGCCAGCAGCGGCAGGGACGGCGAGCAGTACTTC
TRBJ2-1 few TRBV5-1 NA CASSAGQTYNEQFF TGCGCCAGCAGCGCAGGACAAACCTACAATGAGCAGTTCTTC
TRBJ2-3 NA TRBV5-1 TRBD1 CASSPGQGLDTQYF TGCGCCAGCAGCCCGGGACAGGGGTTAGATACGCAGTATTTT
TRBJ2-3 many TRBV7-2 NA CASSLRTTPDTQYF TGTGCCAGCAGCTTGAGGACTACCCCAGATACGCAGTATTTT
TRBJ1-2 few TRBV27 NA CASRKDPTLSYTF TGTGCCAGCAGGAAAGACCCCACTTTAAGCTACACCTTC
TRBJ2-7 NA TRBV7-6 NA CASSLGQLKGREQYF TGTGCCAGCAGCTTAGGCCAGCTGAAGGGGAGGGAGCAGTACTTC
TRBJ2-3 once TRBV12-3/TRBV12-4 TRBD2 CASSLSSGGVDTQYF TGTGCCAGCAGTTTATCTAGCGGCGGGGTAGATACGCAGTATTTT
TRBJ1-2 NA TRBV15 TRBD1 CATRRDRAPVGYTF TGTGCCACCAGAAGGGACAGGGCACCCGTCGGCTACACCTTC
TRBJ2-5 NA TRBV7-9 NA CASSPLRRGSVETQYF TGTGCCAGCAGCCCACTACGGCGGGGTAGCGTGGAGACCCAGTACTTC
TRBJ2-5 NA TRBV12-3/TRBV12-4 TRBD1 CASSYGQGRETQYF TGTGCCAGCAGCTACGGACAGGGAAGAGAGACCCAGTACTTC
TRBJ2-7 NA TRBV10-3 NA CAIRQDTVSYEQYF TGTGCCATCCGGCAGGACACAGTCTCCTACGAGCAGTACTTC
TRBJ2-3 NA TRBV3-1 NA CASSETRIRDTQYF TGTGCCAGCAGCGAAACAAGAATTAGAGATACGCAGTATTTT
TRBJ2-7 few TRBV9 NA CASSEGGLVSEQYF TGTGCCAGCAGCGAAGGCGGGCTAGTAAGCGAGCAGTACTTC
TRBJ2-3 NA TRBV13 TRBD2 CASSRTSGGESTDTQYF TGTGCCAGCAGCCGGACTAGCGGGGGGGAGAGCACAGATACGCAGTATTTT
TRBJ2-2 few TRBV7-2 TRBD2 CASSVSSGRAPGELFF TGTGCCAGCAGCGTATCTAGCGGGAGGGCCCCCGGGGAGCTGTTTTTT
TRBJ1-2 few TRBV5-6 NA CASSQIVGVRGYTF TGTGCCAGCAGCCAGATCGTGGGGGTGCGAGGCTACACCTTC
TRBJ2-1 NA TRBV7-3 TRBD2 CASSSTSGRANEQFF TGTGCCAGCAGCTCGACTAGCGGGAGGGCCAATGAGCAGTTCTTC
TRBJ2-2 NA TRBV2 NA CASSVDLTGELFF TGTGCCAGCAGTGTTGACCTCACCGGGGAGCTGTTTTTT
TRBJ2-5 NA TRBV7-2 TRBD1 CASSPQGQQETQYF TGTGCCAGCAGTCCTCAGGGACAGCAAGAGACCCAGTACTTC
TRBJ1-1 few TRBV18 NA CASSPGLQNTEAFF TGTGCCAGCTCACCCGGTCTACAGAACACTGAAGCTTTCTTT
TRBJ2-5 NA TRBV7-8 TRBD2 CASSLRLAGSETQYF TGTGCCAGCAGCTTAAGACTAGCGGGATCAGAGACCCAGTACTTC
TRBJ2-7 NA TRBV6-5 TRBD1 CASSYSGQGLNEQYF TGTGCCAGCAGTTACTCGGGACAGGGGCTCAACGAGCAGTACTTC
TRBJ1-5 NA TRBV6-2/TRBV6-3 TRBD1 CASSYGLDRGPQPQHF TGTGCCAGCAGTTACGGCTTGGACAGGGGGCCTCAGCCCCAGCATTTT
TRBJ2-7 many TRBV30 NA CAWSQAYEQYF TGTGCCTGGAGTCAGGCCTACGAGCAGTACTTC
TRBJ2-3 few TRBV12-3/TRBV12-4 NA CASTPREGARDTQYF TGTGCCAGCACCCCGAGGGAAGGGGCTAGAGATACGCAGTATTTT
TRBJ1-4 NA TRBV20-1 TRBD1 CSARIGGSEKLFF TGCAGTGCTAGAATAGGGGGCAGTGAAAAACTGTTTTTT
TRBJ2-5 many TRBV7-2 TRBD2 CASSLGGAGPLGETQYF TGTGCCAGCAGCTTAGGAGGAGCGGGGCCCCTCGGGGAGACCCAGTACTTC
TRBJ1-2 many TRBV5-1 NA CASSLGTAYGYTF TGCGCCAGCAGCTTGGGGACAGCCTATGGCTACACCTTC
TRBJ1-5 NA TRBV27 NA CASSFIGGNQPQHF TGTGCCAGCAGTTTTATCGGGGGCAATCAGCCCCAGCATTTT
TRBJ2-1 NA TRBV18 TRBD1 CASSPLRPGQGGHEQFF TGTGCCAGCTCACCGCTAAGGCCGGGACAGGGGGGGCATGAGCAGTTCTTC
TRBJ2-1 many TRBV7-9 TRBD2 CASSTPPGTSGRYNEQFF TGTGCCAGCAGCACACCGCCCGGGACTAGCGGACGATACAATGAGCAGTTCTTC
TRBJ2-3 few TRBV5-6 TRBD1 CASSSPDRAGTDTQYF TGTGCCAGCAGCTCACCCGACAGGGCAGGGACAGATACGCAGTATTTT
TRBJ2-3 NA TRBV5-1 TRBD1 CASSRDRDSTDTQYF TGCGCCAGCAGCCGAGACAGGGACAGCACAGATACGCAGTATTTT
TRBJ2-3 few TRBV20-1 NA CSARDAVSDTQYF TGCAGTGCTAGAGACGCGGTCAGCGATACGCAGTATTTT
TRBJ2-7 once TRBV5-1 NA CASSLVQNYEQYF TGCGCCAGCAGCTTGGTACAGAACTACGAGCAGTACTTC
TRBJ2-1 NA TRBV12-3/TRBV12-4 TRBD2 CASSLGIIAGAGHEQFF TGTGCCAGCAGTTTAGGGATAATAGCGGGAGCAGGCCATGAGCAGTTCTTC
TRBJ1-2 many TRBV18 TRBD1 CASSPGQGVYGYTF TGTGCCAGCTCACCAGGACAGGGCGTCTATGGCTACACCTTC
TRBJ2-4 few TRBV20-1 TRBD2 CSASSGGPKNIQYF TGCAGTGCTAGTAGCGGGGGGCCCAAAAACATTCAGTACTTC
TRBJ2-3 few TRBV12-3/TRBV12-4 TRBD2 CASAGQMTSADTQYF TGTGCCAGCGCGGGGCAGATGACTAGCGCAGATACGCAGTATTTT
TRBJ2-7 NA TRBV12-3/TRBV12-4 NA CASSKVGYEQYF TGTGCCAGCAGTAAAGTAGGATACGAGCAGTACTTC
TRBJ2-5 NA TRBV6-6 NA CASSYEPSAQETQYF TGTGCCAGCAGTTACGAGCCGAGCGCCCAAGAGACCCAGTACTTC
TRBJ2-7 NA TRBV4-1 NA CASSRTALSYEQYF TGCGCCAGCAGCCGGACGGCTCTTTCCTACGAGCAGTACTTC
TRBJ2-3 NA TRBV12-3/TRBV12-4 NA CASSFGGLADTQYF TGTGCCAGCAGTTTTGGTGGGTTGGCAGATACGCAGTATTTT
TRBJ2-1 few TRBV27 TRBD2 CASLPSGGNEQFF TGTGCCAGCTTGCCTAGCGGGGGCAATGAGCAGTTCTTC
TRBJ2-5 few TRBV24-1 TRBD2 CATSDAGGQETQYF TGTGCCACCAGTGATGCCGGGGGGCAAGAGACCCAGTACTTC
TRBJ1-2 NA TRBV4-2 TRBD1 CASSQRDSYGYTF TGTGCCAGCAGCCAAAGGGACAGCTATGGCTACACCTTC
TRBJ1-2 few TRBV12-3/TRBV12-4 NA CASSWGGVNYGYTF TGTGCCAGCAGTTGGGGTGGGGTTAACTATGGCTACACCTTC
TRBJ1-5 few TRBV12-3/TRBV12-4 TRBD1 CASSPDRVGNQPQHF TGTGCCAGCAGCCCCGACAGGGTTGGCAATCAGCCCCAGCATTTT
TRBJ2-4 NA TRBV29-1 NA CSARGRVAKNIQYF TGCAGCGCAAGGGGCAGAGTAGCCAAAAACATTCAGTACTTC
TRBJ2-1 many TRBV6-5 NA CASEKLRNEQFF TGTGCCAGCGAAAAACTTCGCAATGAGCAGTTCTTC